This TCR beta chain was profiled in a study of spatial heterogeneity in lung cancer. Study-level information: Raw reads contained each unique TCR and UMI combination more than ten times on average.

Stated time point: sample taken at primary tumor resection. No cells were sorted before sequencing. The whole RNA sequenced was extracted from tumor, nontumor lung or frozen PBMC. V was cut by 6 bases and J by 3 bases, with 8 bases left in between. Germline-derived CDR1 and CDR2 are SQVTM and ANQGSEA. CDR3 length: 12 amino acids. This clonotype was recorded a few times. The antigen remains undetermined. Regarding the study as a whole: Ubiquitous expanded tumor TCRs showed up in blood more at resection than follow-up.

Each CDR3 protein is one row after TCRdb ran MiXCR on the 5' RACE reads. This table holds some 13,000 distinct CDR3 sequences, about 13% found once. The genes are TRBV29-1 and TRBJ1-4, with D uncertain. The clonotype originates from a female donor with early-stage non-small cell lung cancer. Sample: PBMCs, taken at surgery. The DNA of the CDR3 is TGCAGCGTGTATGGGGCTAATGAAAAACTGTTTTTT. Translating gives CSVYGANEKLFF.